This TCR beta chain originates from a study of human CD8 memory T cell subsets. By frequency, this clonotype registers medium-sized. Researchers made TCR beta libraries via UMI-labeled 5' RACE. TCRdb reprocessed the 5' RACE reads and reports one entry per CDR3 protein, with no DNA. This table lists approximately 11,000 distinct CDR3 sequences. Negative magnetic selection enriched total CD8+ T cells. This CDR3 has 16 residues. The germline V gene has CDR1 SQVTM and CDR2 ANQGSEA. Sequencing was carried out using CD8+ stem-like memory T cells (TSCM and TCM) sorted from PBMCs. Sample subset: stem-like memory CD8 T cells (TSTEM), CCR7+ PD-1- TIGIT-. The chain is built from TRBV29-1 and TRBJ2-2; absent DNA, TCRdb's TRBD2 call cannot be checked. This sequence originates from a human donor in good health. The CDR3: CSVDGVAGGLAGELFF.